This paragraph reports one TCR beta chain. The antigen it binds to is not known. Base quality data are lacking; no much larger clone is found one base away. The sample originates from a study of blood T cells in healthy people across ages (dated by TCRdb to the mid-2010s). Turning to the overall study: Template switching captured roughly one uniquely barcoded TCR beta cDNA molecule per two T cells in model experiments. The study analyzed two additional independent replicas of 1 million unique cDNA reads from the same blood draw for two donors, one aged 18 to 29 and one aged 80 or older. To avoid experimental bias, donors of different ages were randomly spread across the sequencing lanes. Donors were grouped into four age groups: young (average approximately 16 years), middle-aged (roughly 37), aged (around 62) and long-lived (roughly 80). Age-related changes in TCR beta repertoire diversity were measured in the study by deep sequencing normalized with unique cDNA molecular identifiers. The paper as a whole reports these results and caveats: Estimates of total diversity based on one million sequenced T cells were regarded as lower bounds and as underestimates. Compared with the aged group, the long-lived group had more naive CD4+ T cells, fewer expanded clones and increased TCR diversity, suggesting age selection. Because profiling used bulk unsorted PBMCs, naive and antigen-experienced compartments could not be compared conclusively. As age increased, observed TCR beta diversity per million T cells dropped in a roughly linear way, and a significant reduction was already evident by age 40. The CMV infection status of donors was not known, potentially confounding age-related changes in expanded clonotypes. Observed TCR beta diversity correlated strongly with the percentage of naive T cells measured by flow cytometry.

The method behind the library was 5' RACE. The sequencer was an Illumina HiSeq 2500. The second PCR ran for roughly 7 to 11 cycles and used a J-beta primer mix along with a sample-barcoded 5' primer. A unique molecular identifier was introduced onto each TCR beta cDNA molecule by a template-switch 5' adaptor carrying 12 random nucleotides. Each sample yielded at least 3 million CDR3-containing paired-end reads. The Mint cDNA synthesis kit, primed by a TRBC-specific oligonucleotide, was used to synthesize first-strand cDNA from all RNA. All cDNA was treated with uracil-DNA glycosylase and then went through a first 18-cycle PCR with the universal primers M1SS and BC2_uni_R. The authors' pipeline ran thus. Each sample was normalized by randomly selecting 1 million high-quality reads, each carrying a distinct molecular identifier. Reads sharing molecular identifiers were discarded rather than binned into consensus sequences. MiTCR, run with a Q25 quality threshold and the strictest error-elimination algorithm, handled CDR3 identification, clonotype clustering and error correction. Lower-bound total TCR beta diversity was estimated with a nonparametric unseen species model using Euler transformation. TCRdb trimmed public reads at Q25 via fastp, called clones via MiXCR and kept in-frame beta chains. Each CDR3 protein appears once, grouped with its most common genes and DNA. The V and J calls and clone size are TCRdb's, not the authors'. This sample holds 1.5 million to 2 million distinct CDR3 sequences; 49% were observed only once. Of the sample, approximately 2.1% falls within the top ten clones.

The donors were roughly 39 Caucasian individuals from Russia, aged roughly 6 to 100 years, who were systemically healthy. Each donor gave 8 to 10 milliliters of peripheral blood, drawn into EDTA-treated Vacutainer tubes. Ficoll-Paque density-gradient centrifugation was used to isolate PBMCs, with at least 7 million obtained per sample. Trizol reagent was used to extract total RNA from the PBMCs, yielding at least 6 micrograms per sample. Naive CD45RAhigh/CD27high T cell percentages were measured by flow cytometry on a PBMC aliquot from every donor. The source material was blood. The TCR sequence derives from a woman between 40 and 50 years old in good health.

For the CDR3, the sequence is CASTNTDSHPQETQYF. The bases read TGTGCCAGCACCAACACGGACAGCCACCCTCAAGAGACCCAGTACTTC. The V gene is TRBV2 and the J gene is TRBJ2-5; TRBD1 is a possible D gene, resting on 6 matching bases. V is reduced by 7 bases and J by 2 bases, leaving a spacing of 20 bases between them. Measured from the cysteine to the phenylalanine, the CDR3 is 16 residues long. The kept DNA is CDR3 alone, 48 bases in frame from the first base. The germline V gene yields SNHLY for CDR1 and FYNNEI for CDR2.